The sequence of this T cell receptor beta chain was determined in a study of blood T cell repertoires in COVID-19. Study summary: Samples of COVID-19 (acute and convalescent) were obtained from the United States, Italy and Spain. Sample material is recorded as cDNA or gDNA derived from T cells, B-cell-depleted T cells, or PBMCs.

During active infection, Seattle patients enrolled and were then monitored through disease. Using immunoSEQ multiplex PCR, the repertoire was profiled, and TCRdb retains in-frame clones only, with some absent. This table holds hundreds of thousands of clones, 86% found once. Trimming left V 3 bases short and J 2 bases short, with 6 bases between. Germline values: CDR1 SGHTA, CDR2 FQGNSA. This CDR3 spans 13 amino acids. The clonotype comes from a woman aged 65 to 85 with COVID-19, enrolled during active disease. The sequencing sample was made of peripheral blood. J is TRBJ2-3 and V is TRBV7-2; maybe TRBD1 (5 bases). This chain's CDR3 is CASSFGHTDTQYF. Written as DNA, the CDR3 is TGTGCCAGCAGCTTTGGACACACAGATACGCAGTATTTT. The whole variable domain, remainder taken from reference TRBV7-2 and TRBJ2-3, is GAGVSQSPSNKVTEKGKDVELRCDPISGHTALYWYRQSLGQGLEFLIYFQGNSAPDKSGLPSDRFSAERTGGSVSTLTIQRTQQEDSAVYLCASSFGHTDTQYFGPGTRLTVL.